This T cell receptor (beta chain) comes out of a study of T cells expressing NK-cell markers. The CDR3 has 13 residues. The germline CDR1 and CDR2 sequences are SGHRS and YFSETQ. TCRdb re-called the 5' RACE reads and shows each CDR3 protein once, DNA omitted. In all, the sample yields 500,000 to 700,000 distinct CDR3 sequences. The source of this sequence is a young man in good health. Sequencing input: blood T cells: a sorted CD56 or NKG2C T cell subset, CD4+ or CD8+ T cells, or bulk PBMC T cells (not recorded which). The V gene is TRBV5-1, the J gene TRBJ2-7; checking the TCRdb D call of TRBD1 is not possible without DNA. The CDR3 spells CASSLRTEGEQYF.